This paragraph covers one T cell receptor beta chain sequence. What it binds is not known. The data derive from a study of a mutant IDH1 vaccine in newly diagnosed glioma. About the study: Scheduled at week 35, visit V12 preceded visit V13, held at week 47. Whole-study results and caveats: Around 92% of patients showed vaccine-induced immune responses across multiple MHC alleles.

Time point denoted: week 35, safety follow-up. The investigators gave 300 ug of mutant IDH1 20-mer peptide in each vaccine dose, together with topical imiquimod. The V and J ends lost 6 bases and 2 bases respectively, with 13 bases between them. CDR3 length: 15 amino acids. Germline V gene lookup returns CDR1 LNHDA and CDR2 SQIVND (reference sequence). TCRdb keeps only in-frame clones here, not all; method: immunoSEQ multiplex PCR. This sample has 40,000 to 55,000 clones, with 75% to 85% found just once. This TCR derives from a man in his forties with glioma. The V and J genes are TRBV19 and TRBJ2-2; no firm D call. The material was PBMCs, obtained from a glioma patient whose treatment included an IDH1 peptide vaccine. The CDR3: CASSTTAINTGELFF. In DNA form, the CDR3 reads TGTGCCAGTAGCACCACCGCGATAAACACCGGGGAGCTGTTTTTT.